This TCR beta chain was sequenced for a study of identical twins. Donors uniformly comprised healthy Caucasians. The length of the CDR3 is 17 residues. V lost 0 bases to trimming and J lost 11 bases; unmatched junction nucleotides: 17. The germline V gene encodes CDR1 SGHRS and CDR2 YFSETQ. cDNA carried unique molecular identifiers, and a universal primer site was added by template switching. TCRdb recomputed calls from the 5' RACE reads with MiXCR, one row per CDR3 protein. This sample has some 1,600,000 distinct CDR3 sequences; less than 40% occur once, and the top ten carry about 0.27%. About this clonotype: Its target is unknown.

General observations from the study: Conclusions were drawn cross-sectionally by statistical analysis, without following the same donors.

The receptor was derived from a newborn girl in good health. The sample taken for sequencing was cord blood. V usage is TRBV5-1 and J usage is TRBJ2-5; TRBD2 matches 9 bases. The DNA for the CDR3 is TGCGCCAGCAGCTTGGCCTTTCCTAGCGGGGAGACAAATGAGCAGTACTTC. This encodes CASSLAFPSGETNEQYF.